What follows is one T cell receptor beta chain and its context. The antigen remains undetermined. Authors' data handling: Junction-only sequences without quality scores were provided by ImmunoSEQ, so filtering was different. Assay used: immunoSEQ multiplex PCR; TCRdb lists only in-frame clones, some missing. V and J calls and clone size are those listed in that table; D and trimming were worked out from the DNA. Seen here are about 820,000 clones, 80% to 95% observed once, and the top ten hold around 24%. The germline V gene encodes CDR1 MNHEY and CDR2 SVGAGI. This CDR3 is 16 amino acids long. V was cut by 0 bases and J by 0 bases, with 10 bases left in between. CD45RO-negative CD8 cells positively selected for CCR7 made up the naive population, which excluded terminally differentiated effector memory CD45RA+ cells. The donor population consisted of healthy HIV-negative adults with no recent acute infections or vaccinations.

The sample comes from a study of shared clonotypes between healthy human individuals. Study results and limitations: Roughly 5% of naive CD4 clonotypes were common to a few donors. Collection of samples was limited to blood; tissue repertoires likely differ.

Sequenced input: naive CD8+ T cells sorted from blood. This clonotype was sampled from a man younger than 40 in good health. The chain uses TRBV6-5 and TRBJ2-3; D is ambiguous. The CDR3 DNA reads as TGTGCCAGCAGTTACTCGAGTCTGATTAGCACAGATACGCAGTATTTT. Residues: CASSYSSLISTDTQYF.